Listed here are 21 T cell receptor beta chains from one sample, sequenced in a study of shared clonotypes between healthy human individuals. Method: immunoSEQ multiplex PCR; TCRdb's copy keeps in-frame clones and lacks some. The repertoire has 530,000 or so clones, almost 80% of them found once; the top ten carry about 12%. Source material: PBMCs. The receptors were sampled from a woman in her thirties or forties in good health. Some clones in this sample may be carry-over from other donors' samples.

The chain uses TRBV5-1 and TRBJ2-1, with 10 bases fitting TRBD2. Germline trimming cut 0 bases from V and 6 bases from J; bases unmatched to any gene: 9. The CDR3 consists of 17 residues. Germline-derived CDR1 and CDR2 are SGHRS and YFSETQ. The CDR3 DNA follows: TGCGCCAGCAGCTTGGTTCCCAGCGGGAGGGAGTTCAATGAGCAGTTCTTC. Its translation is CASSLVPSGREFNEQFF.

The V call is TRBV28, the J call TRBJ2-6; the D is unclear. This CDR3 is built from 16 residues. Trimming removed 2 bases at V and 0 bases at J, with 8 bases between. Germline CDR1 reads MDHEN; CDR2 reads SYDVKM. The CDR3 sequence is CASSLNLASGANVLTF. Written as DNA, the CDR3 is TGTGCCAGCAGTTTAAATTTGGCCTCTGGGGCCAACGTCCTGACTTTC.

The chain joins TRBV5-8 to TRBJ2-7; 8 nucleotides match TRBD1. Germline loops: CDR1 SGHTS, CDR2 YDEGEE. This CDR3 spans 14 amino acids. Germline trimming cut 2 bases from V and 2 bases from J; bases unmatched to any gene: 3. For the CDR3, the DNA is TGTGCCAGCAGCTTACAGGGGGGCCCCTACGAGCAGTACTTC. Protein: CASSLQGGPYEQYF. The full variable domain, its missing parts supplied by reference TRBV5-8 and TRBJ2-7, is EAGVTQSPTHLIKTRGQQATLRCSPISGHTSVYWYQQALGLGLQFLLWYDEGEERNRGNFPPRFSGRQFPNYSSELNVNALELEDSALYLCASSLQGGPYEQYFGPGTRLTVT.

The chain uses TRBV28 and TRBJ2-7, with D perhaps matching TRBD1 (6 bases). CDR3 length equals 18 residues. Germline V gene data show CDR1 as MDHEN and CDR2 as SYDVKM. Trimming took 3 bases from V and 2 from J, leaving 23 bases between them. The CDR3 reads CASSFYGSRGPRAYEQYF. Here the CDR3 DNA reads TGTGCCAGCAGTTTTTACGGTAGCAGGGGCCCTCGAGCCTACGAGCAGTACTTC.

This rearrangement joins TRBV11-2 to TRBJ2-2; D may match TRBD1 or TRBD2 (5 bases each). Deletions cut 6 bases from V and 7 bases from J, with 15 bases between. From germline, CDR1 is SGHAT and CDR2 FQNNGV. This CDR3 is 14 amino acids long. The CDR3 reads CASRLGVRVGELFF. The CDR3 DNA is TGTGCCAGCAGGCTGGGGGTACGAGTCGGGGAGCTGTTTTTT. Variable domain in full (rest from reference TRBV11-2 and TRBJ2-2): EAGVAQSPRYKIIEKRQSVAFWCNPISGHATLYWYQQILGQGPKLLIQFQNNGVVDDSQLPKDRFSAERLKGVDSTLKIQPAKLEDSAVYLCASRLGVRVGELFFGEGSRLTVL.

This clone has just one count. The DNA for the CDR3 is TGTGCCTGGAGTCCGGACAGGCAACTCGGGCAGTACTTC. Encoded protein: CAWSPDRQLGQYF. The gene calls are TRBV30 and TRBJ2-7; 7 nucleotides match TRBD1. CDR1 is GTSNPN, CDR2 SVGIG, per germline (reference sequence). This CDR3 has 13 residues. V lost 2 bases, J lost 9 bases, and 10 bases stayed unmatched.

The chain links TRBV7-2 to TRBJ1-1, with 10 nucleotides matching TRBD1. Per germline, CDR1 SGHTA and CDR2 FQGNSA. The CDR3 covers 15 residues. J lost 4 bases, V lost 3 bases, and 5 bases had no gene match. The CDR3 spells CASSLTGGGGTEAFF. The CDR3 DNA sequence: TGTGCCAGCAGCTTGACAGGGGGCGGTGGCACTGAAGCTTTCTTT.

The V and J genes are TRBV28 and TRBJ2-7; maybe TRBD1 (5 bases). This CDR3 has 16 residues. The V gene lost 3 bases and the J gene lost 0 bases, with 15 bases spanning the gap. CDR1 and CDR2 (germline): MDHEN, SYDVKM. The CDR3 reads CASSFLRRTPSYEQYF. The CDR3 nucleotides read TGTGCCAGCAGTTTTTTAAGGCGGACACCCTCCTACGAGCAGTACTTC.

The V call is TRBV7-2, the J call TRBJ1-5; unclear D gene. V was cut by 2 bases and J by 7 bases, with 9 bases left in between. From germline, CDR1 is SGHTA and CDR2 FQGNSA. The CDR3 is 13 residues long. CDR3 coding DNA: TGTGCCAGCAGCTTAATAGGAAGCCAGCCCCAGCATTTT. It encodes CASSLIGSQPQHF.

This clone was counted between two and nine times. This chain connects TRBV28 to TRBJ2-7; 10 bases are shared with TRBD2. Germline lookup yields CDR1 MDHEN and CDR2 SYDVKM. The CDR3 spans 17 residues. Trimming cost V 5 bases and J 2 bases; bases outside gene matches: 12. CDR3 DNA sequence: TGTGCCAGCAGTCCAAGACAAGGACTAGCGGTCACCTACGAGCAGTACTTC. It translates to CASSPRQGLAVTYEQYF.

The chain recombines TRBV2 with TRBJ2-3; D perhaps matches TRBD1 (6 bases). This CDR3 has 13 residues. V lost 9 bases, J lost 3 bases, and 13 bases lay in between. In germline, CDR1 is SNHLY, CDR2 FYNNEI. The CDR3 nucleotides are TGTGCCAGTTTACAGGGTAGGACAGATACGCAGTATTTT. Protein sequence: CASLQGRTDTQYF.

The chain is built from TRBV11-2 and TRBJ2-3; TRBD2 might be the D (6 bases). Germline assignment: CDR1 SGHAT and CDR2 FQNNGV. Between the trimmed V and J ends, which lost 1 base and 6 bases, there was a span of 17 bases. The CDR3 consists of 16 residues. In nucleotides, the CDR3 is TGTGCCAGCAGCTTAGCCTCGGGAGCGAGTGTGGATACGCAGTATTTT. It yields the protein CASSLASGASVDTQYF. Combining the CDR3 with reference TRBV11-2 and TRBJ2-3 gives the whole variable domain EAGVAQSPRYKIIEKRQSVAFWCNPISGHATLYWYQQILGQGPKLLIQFQNNGVVDDSQLPKDRFSAERLKGVDSTLKIQPAKLEDSAVYLCASSLASGASVDTQYFGPGTRLTVL.

The rearrangement uses TRBV6-1 and TRBJ1-1, with 8 nucleotides matching TRBD1. V lost 3 bases, J lost 8 bases, and 8 bases stayed unmatched. CDR3 length: 14 amino acids. Germline CDR1 is MNHNS and CDR2 is SASEGT. The CDR3 loop is CASSDQMDRAEAFF. The CDR3 DNA sequence: TGTGCCAGCAGTGACCAAATGGACAGGGCGGAAGCTTTCTTT.

The chain uses TRBV7-9 and TRBJ2-1; D is unclear. Looked up from germline, CDR1 is SEHNR and CDR2 is FQNEAQ (reference sequence). The CDR3 sequence is 11 residues long. V was pared by 4 bases and J by 6 bases, with 4 bases between. The CDR3 DNA sequence: TGTGCCAGCAGCTGGGCCAATGAGCAGTTCTTC. It encodes CASSWANEQFF.

This CDR3 is CASSLVPGQTDEQYF. CDR3 bases: TGCGCCAGCAGCTTGGTCCCGGGACAAACGGACGAGCAGTACTTC. The chain combines TRBV5-1 with TRBJ2-7, with D possibly TRBD1 on 6 matching bases. Deletions cut 0 bases from V and 5 bases from J, with 15 bases between. CDR3 length equals 15 residues. Looked up from germline, CDR1 is SGHRS and CDR2 is YFSETQ.

Here the CDR3 reads CASSSSTDNEKLFF. In DNA, the CDR3 is TGTGCCAGCTCATCTTCGACCGATAATGAAAAACTGTTTTTT. The gene calls are TRBV18 and TRBJ1-4; D is ambiguous. The V end lost 5 bases, the J end lost 4 bases, and 11 bases lay between the germline ends. This CDR3 has 14 amino acids. Germline lookup yields CDR1 KGHSH and CDR2 LQKENI.

The rearrangement links TRBV7-9 to TRBJ2-5; D is undetermined. The CDR3 contains 13 residues. CDR1 is SEHNR, CDR2 FQNEAQ, per germline (reference sequence). The germline V and J ends were trimmed by 3 bases and 3 bases, with 8 bases remaining between them. CDR3 nucleotide sequence: TGTGCCAGCAGCTTCAGGCAGGAAGAGACCCAGTACTTC. This gives the protein CASSFRQEETQYF. The full variable domain, completed using reference TRBV7-9 and TRBJ2-5, is DTGVSQNPRHKITKRGQNVTFRCDPISEHNRLYWYRQTLGQGPEFLTYFQNEAQLEKSRLLSDRFSAERPKGSFSTLEIQRTEQGDSAMYLCASSFRQEETQYFGPGTRLLVL.

The chain recombines TRBV11-2 with TRBJ1-1, with TRBD1 as a possible D gene (6 bases). This CDR3 region has 12 residues. V lost 5 bases to trimming and J lost 8 bases, with 12 bases between them. Germline V CDR1 and CDR2: SGHAT, FQNNGV. CDR3 bases: TGTGCCAGCAGCCTGGACAGCGCCGAAGCTTTCTTT. Its translation: CASSLDSAEAFF.

This clone was observed once. The chain uses TRBV28 and TRBJ2-2, with D uncertain. CDR3 size: 12 residues. CDR1 and CDR2 (germline): MDHEN, SYDVKM. Between the trimmed V and J ends, which lost 5 bases and 5 bases, there was a span of 6 bases. DNA of the CDR3: TGTGCCAGCAGTCTAGGAACCGGGGAGCTGTTTTTT. Translated: CASSLGTGELFF.

V and J are TRBV7-2 and TRBJ2-5; tentatively, D is TRBD2 (6 bases). The CDR3 length is 14 residues. Germline-derived CDR1 and CDR2 are SGHTA and FQGNSA. Between the trimmed V and J ends, which lost 5 bases and 3 bases, there was a span of 13 bases. CDR3 sequence (DNA): TGTGCCAGCAGCCCCCGCTCGGGAGAAGAGACCCAGTACTTC. This translates into CASSPRSGEETQYF.

This sequence joins TRBV7-3 and TRBJ1-1, with D unresolved. Trimming took 3 bases from V and 4 from J, leaving 12 bases between them. In germline, CDR1 is SGHTA, CDR2 FQGTGA. The CDR3 has 14 residues. The CDR3 nucleotides are TGTGCCAGCAGCTTGGGAGGGTTGAGCACTGAAGCTTTCTTT. Translated: CASSLGGLSTEAFF.